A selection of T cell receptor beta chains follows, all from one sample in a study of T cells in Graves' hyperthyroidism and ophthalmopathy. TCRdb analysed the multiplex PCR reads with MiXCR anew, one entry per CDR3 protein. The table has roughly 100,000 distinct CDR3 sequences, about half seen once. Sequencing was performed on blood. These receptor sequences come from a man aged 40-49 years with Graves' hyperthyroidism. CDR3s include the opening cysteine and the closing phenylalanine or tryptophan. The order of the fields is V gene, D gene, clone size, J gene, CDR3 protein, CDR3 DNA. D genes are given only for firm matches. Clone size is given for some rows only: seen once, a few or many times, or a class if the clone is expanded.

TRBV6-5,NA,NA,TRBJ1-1,CASSYSVAGATEAFF,TGTGCCAGCAGTTACTCGGTAGCGGGGGCCACTGAAGCTTTCTTT
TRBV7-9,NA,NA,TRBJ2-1,CASGLADTRRVF,TGTGCCAGCGGCTTAGCTGATACCAGGCGGGTCTTC
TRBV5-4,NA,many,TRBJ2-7,CASSLGVGPYEQYF,TGTGCCAGCAGCTTGGGAGTAGGGCCCTACGAGCAGTACTTC
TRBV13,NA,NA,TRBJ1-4,CASSLGLVGREKLFF,TGTGCCAGCAGCTTAGGCCTTGTGGGCAGGGAAAAACTGTTTTTT
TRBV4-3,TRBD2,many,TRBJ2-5,CASSPGTSAKKAETQYF,TGCGCCAGCAGCCCCGGGACTAGCGCGAAAAAGGCTGAGACCCAGTACTTC
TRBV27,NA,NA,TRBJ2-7,CASSWAGNHEQYF,TGTGCCAGCAGTTGGGCAGGTAACCACGAGCAGTACTTC
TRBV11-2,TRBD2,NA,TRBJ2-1,CASSFNAGGHNEQFF,TGTGCCAGCAGCTTCAACGCGGGGGGCCACAATGAGCAGTTCTTC
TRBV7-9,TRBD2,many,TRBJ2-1,CASSSLAGGGFEQFF,TGTGCCAGCAGTTCACTAGCGGGGGGCGGTTTTGAGCAGTTCTTC
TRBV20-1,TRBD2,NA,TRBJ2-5,CSASTSSGGQETQYF,TGCAGTGCCAGCACATCTAGCGGGGGACAAGAGACCCAGTACTTC
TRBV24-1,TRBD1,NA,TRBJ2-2,CATSSRDRGHTGELFF,TGTGCCACCAGCAGCAGGGACAGGGGGCACACCGGGGAGCTGTTTTTT
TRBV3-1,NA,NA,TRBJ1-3,CASTNRPRSGNTIYF,TGTGCCAGCACGAACAGGCCCCGCTCTGGAAACACCATATATTTT
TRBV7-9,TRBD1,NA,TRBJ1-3,CASSFRDRDGYTIYF,TGTGCCAGCAGCTTCCGGGACAGAGATGGCTACACCATATATTTT
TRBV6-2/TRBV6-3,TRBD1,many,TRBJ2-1,CASSPGTGNYNEQFF,TGTGCCAGCAGCCCCGGGACAGGGAACTACAATGAGCAGTTCTTC
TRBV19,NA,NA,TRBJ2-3,CAGSIGGSASTDTQYF,TGTGCCGGTAGTATAGGTGGGTCGGCTAGCACAGATACGCAGTATTTT
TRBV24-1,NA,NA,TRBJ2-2,CATSEDSFGGELFF,TGTGCCACCAGTGAGGACAGTTTCGGCGGGGAGCTGTTTTTT
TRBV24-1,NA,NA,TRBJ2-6,CATSDTGTGANVLTF,TGTGCCACCAGTGATACAGGGACTGGGGCCAACGTCCTGACTTTC
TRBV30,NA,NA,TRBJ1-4,CAWSVGGGHLPEKLFF,TGTGCCTGGAGTGTCGGTGGAGGGCATTTGCCAGAAAAACTGTTTTTT
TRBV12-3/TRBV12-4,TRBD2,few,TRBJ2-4,CASSFSSGTSGKNIQYF,TGTGCCAGCAGTTTTAGCTCCGGGACTAGCGGGAAAAACATTCAGTACTTC
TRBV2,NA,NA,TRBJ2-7,CASSRAGWELFFGRVEQYF,NA
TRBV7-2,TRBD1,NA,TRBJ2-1,CASSEGQVTTDTQFF,TGTGCCAGCAGCGAGGGACAGGTGACCACAGATACGCAGTTCTTC
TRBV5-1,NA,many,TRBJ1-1,CASSYEGMNTEAFF,TGCGCCAGCAGCTACGAGGGGATGAACACTGAAGCTTTCTTT
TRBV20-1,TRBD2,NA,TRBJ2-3,CSARDFPGLAGTDTQYF,TGCAGTGCTAGAGATTTCCCTGGACTAGCGGGCACAGATACGCAGTATTTT
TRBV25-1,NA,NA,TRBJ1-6,CASSESGRTPGGVPLHF,TGTGCCAGCAGTGAATCCGGGAGAACACCGGGGGGCGTACCCCTCCACTTT
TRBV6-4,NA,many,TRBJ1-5,CASSVDDNQPQHF,TGTGCCAGCAGCGTGGACGACAATCAGCCCCAGCATTTT
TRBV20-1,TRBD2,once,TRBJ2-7,CSAVRGGGWNSYEQYF,TGCAGTGCTGTGCGGGGGGGCGGGTGGAACTCCTACGAGCAGTACTTC
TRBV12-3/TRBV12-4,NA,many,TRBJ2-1,CASRPDPTGFDYNEQFF,TGTGCCAGCAGACCCGACCCCACAGGGTTTGACTACAATGAGCAGTTCTTC
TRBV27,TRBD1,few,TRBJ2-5,CASSLRLQGAETQYF,TGTGCCAGCAGTTTACGTCTGCAGGGGGCAGAGACCCAGTACTTC
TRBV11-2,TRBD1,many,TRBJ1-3,CASTAPWGQGLTSGNTIYF,TGTGCCAGCACCGCACCCTGGGGACAGGGTTTAACTTCTGGAAACACCATATATTTT
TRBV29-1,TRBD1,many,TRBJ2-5,CSVGTGGETQYF,TGCAGCGTCGGGACAGGGGGAGAGACCCAGTACTTC
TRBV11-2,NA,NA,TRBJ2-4,CASSLDLPDTGGIQYF,TGTGCCAGCAGCTTAGATCTACCGGACACCGGTGGCATTCAGTACTTC
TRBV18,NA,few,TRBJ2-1,CASSPPVSSYNEQFF,TGTGCCAGCTCACCACCGGTCAGCTCCTACAATGAGCAGTTCTTC